These T cell receptor beta chains were read from a single sample in a study of CD8 T cells in ankylosing spondylitis. TCRdb independently ran MiXCR on the 5' RACE reads; one entry per CDR3 protein. The sample records 150,000 or so distinct CDR3 sequences, 25% to 35% being singletons. Sample: synovial fluid, either unsorted or a sorted T cell fraction (not recorded which). The receptors come from a male donor with ankylosing spondylitis. Each CDR3 is given without its conserved first and last residue. Each record gives: V gene, J gene, D gene, CDR3 protein. A D gene is named only where the DNA matches it firmly.

>TRBV5-6|TRBJ1-1|NA
ASSLGTAGNTEAF
>TRBV7-2|TRBJ2-5|NA
ASSNQPGHLQETQY
>TRBV25-1|TRBJ2-5|NA
ASSEFGETQY
>TRBV20-1|TRBJ2-4|NA
SASRLLNIQY
>TRBV6-5|TRBJ2-4|TRBD1
ASSSFARQGQNIQY
>TRBV10-3|TRBJ1-6|NA
ATSVGLALH
>TRBV5-1|TRBJ1-1|NA
ASSLVGKPDTEAF
>TRBV20-1|TRBJ1-1|TRBD1
SAREWDRAVSEAF
>TRBV7-9|TRBJ2-2|NA
ASSLTGPTNTGELF
>TRBV20-1|TRBJ2-3|TRBD1
SRTGDTDTQY
>TRBV6-2/TRBV6-3|TRBJ2-7|NA
ASSFRQSARYEQY
>TRBV7-8|TRBJ2-7|NA
ASSLAPQVRTGQY
>TRBV12-3/TRBV12-4|TRBJ2-1|NA
ASSLGGSIEQF
>TRBV9|TRBJ1-2|NA
ASTAGVARGRYT
>TRBV11-3|TRBJ2-1|TRBD2
ASSALAGVGYNEQF
>TRBV7-3|TRBJ2-2|NA
ASSHLLSAGTGELF
>TRBV9|TRBJ2-1|NA
ASTRDESNEQF
>TRBV9|TRBJ2-5|NA
ASSVDVQETQY
>TRBV6-2/TRBV6-3|TRBJ2-7|NA
ASSYPVPPRVYEQY
>TRBV20-1|TRBJ2-1|NA
SAEDSASYNEQF
>TRBV12-3/TRBV12-4|TRBJ2-7|TRBD1
ASNPGQGPYEQY
>TRBV7-8|TRBJ1-2|TRBD1
ASSLLGTGRWYGYT